This TCR beta chain was recovered during a study of patients and donors after allogeneic stem cell transplantation (dated by TCRdb to about 2020). V and J are trimmed by 0 bases and 7 bases, and the gene matches miss 1 base of the junction. The germline V gene specifies SGHRS as CDR1 and YFSETQ as CDR2. CDR3 length: 13 amino acids, cysteine to phenylalanine. Just CDR3 DNA is preserved here, 39 bases in frame from base 1. The method behind the library was RT-PCR. The sequencer listed for this sample is NextSeq 550. TCRdb reprocessing: public reads trimmed at Q25 with fastp, clones called with MiXCR, in-frame beta chains kept. Each CDR3 protein appears once, grouped with its most common genes and DNA. The sample contains more than 150,000 distinct CDR3 sequences, 41% of them found a single time. The biggest ten clones account for around 35% of the sample. The sample holds a few counts of this clonotype. Its antigen target is currently unknown. No clone much larger than this one lies a single base away; base qualities are absent.

Recombination connected TRBV5-1 to TRBJ2-1; TRBD2 lines up with 7 middle nucleotides. Sequenced input: blood, either unsorted or a sorted T cell fraction (not recorded which). This TCR came from a human donor who was either an allogeneic HSCT recipient or a stem cell or donor lymphocyte infusion donor (not recorded which). It is not recorded whose cells these are; they may come from a transplant donor. The CDR3 protein sequence reads: CASSLVLANEQFF. The DNA sequence is given as TGCGCCAGCAGCTTGGTACTAGCGAATGAGCAGTTCTTC.